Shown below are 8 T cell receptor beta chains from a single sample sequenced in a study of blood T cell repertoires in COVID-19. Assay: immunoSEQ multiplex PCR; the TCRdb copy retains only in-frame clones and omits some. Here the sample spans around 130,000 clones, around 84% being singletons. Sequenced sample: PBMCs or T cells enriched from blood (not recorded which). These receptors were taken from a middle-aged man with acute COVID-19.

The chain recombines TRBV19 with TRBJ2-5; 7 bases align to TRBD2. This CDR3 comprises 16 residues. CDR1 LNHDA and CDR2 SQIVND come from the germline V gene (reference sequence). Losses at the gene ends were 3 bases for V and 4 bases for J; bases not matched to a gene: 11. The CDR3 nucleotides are TGTGCCAGTAGTATTTCCACCCTGACTAGCAGAGAGACCCAGTACTTC. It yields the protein CASSISTLTSRETQYF.

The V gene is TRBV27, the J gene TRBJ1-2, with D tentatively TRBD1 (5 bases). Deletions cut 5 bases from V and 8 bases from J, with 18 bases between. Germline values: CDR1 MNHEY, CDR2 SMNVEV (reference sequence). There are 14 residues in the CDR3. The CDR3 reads CASSTGLSPPGYTF. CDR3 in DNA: TGTGCCAGCAGTACGGGACTCTCCCCGCCGGGCTACACCTTC.

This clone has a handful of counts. Here the CDR3 DNA reads TGTGCCAGCAGCCCGGGACTTAACACCGGGGAGCTGTTTTTT. Translated, it gives CASSPGLNTGELFF. This chain links TRBV11-2 with TRBJ2-2; maybe TRBD2 (6 bases). Per germline, CDR1 SGHAT and CDR2 FQNNGV. The CDR3 is made up of 14 amino acids. The germline V and J ends were trimmed by 5 bases and 2 bases, with 9 bases remaining between them.

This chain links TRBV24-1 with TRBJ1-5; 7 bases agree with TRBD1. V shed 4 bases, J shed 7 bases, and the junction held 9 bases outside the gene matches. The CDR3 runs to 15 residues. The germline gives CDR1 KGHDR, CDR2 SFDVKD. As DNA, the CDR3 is TGTGCCACCAGTGAGTCGGAAGGGGGCTGGCAGCCCCAGCATTTT. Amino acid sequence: CATSESEGGWQPQHF.

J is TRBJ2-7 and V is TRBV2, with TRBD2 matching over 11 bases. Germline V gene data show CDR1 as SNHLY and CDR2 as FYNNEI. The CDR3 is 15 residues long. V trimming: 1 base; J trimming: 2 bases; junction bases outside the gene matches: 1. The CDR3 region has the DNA TGTGCCAGCAGTGAAGGACTAGCGGGGACCTACGAGCAGTACTTC. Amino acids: CASSEGLAGTYEQYF.

In DNA, the CDR3 is TGTGCCTGGAGTCCTCGACAGGTGATCACTGAAGCTTTCTTT. Its protein is CAWSPRQVITEAFF. V and J are TRBV30 and TRBJ1-1; a possible D gene is TRBD1 (6 bases). CDR3 length equals 14 residues. Germline V CDR1 and CDR2: GTSNPN, SVGIG (reference sequence). V dropped 2 bases and J dropped 4 bases, with 14 bases sitting between them. The full variable domain, rest sourced from reference TRBV30 and TRBJ1-1, is SQTIHQWPATLVQPVGSPLSLECTVEGTSNPNLYWYRQAAGRGLQLLFYSVGIGQISSEVPQNLSASRPQDRQFILSSKKLLLSDSGFYLCAWSPRQVITEAFFGQGTRLTVV.

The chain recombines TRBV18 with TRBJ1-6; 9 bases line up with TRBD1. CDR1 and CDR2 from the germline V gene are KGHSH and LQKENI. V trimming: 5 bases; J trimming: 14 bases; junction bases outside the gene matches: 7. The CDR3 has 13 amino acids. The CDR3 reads CASSERGQGALHF. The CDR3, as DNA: TGTGCCAGCTCAGAGAGGGGACAGGGTGCCCTCCACTTT.

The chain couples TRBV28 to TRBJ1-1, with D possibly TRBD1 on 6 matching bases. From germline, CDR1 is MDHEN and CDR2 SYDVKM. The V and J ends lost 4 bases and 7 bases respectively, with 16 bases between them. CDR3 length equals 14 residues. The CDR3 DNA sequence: TGTGCCAGCAGTTCCCGATGGAGAGGGGGTGAAGCTTTCTTT. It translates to CASSSRWRGGEAFF.